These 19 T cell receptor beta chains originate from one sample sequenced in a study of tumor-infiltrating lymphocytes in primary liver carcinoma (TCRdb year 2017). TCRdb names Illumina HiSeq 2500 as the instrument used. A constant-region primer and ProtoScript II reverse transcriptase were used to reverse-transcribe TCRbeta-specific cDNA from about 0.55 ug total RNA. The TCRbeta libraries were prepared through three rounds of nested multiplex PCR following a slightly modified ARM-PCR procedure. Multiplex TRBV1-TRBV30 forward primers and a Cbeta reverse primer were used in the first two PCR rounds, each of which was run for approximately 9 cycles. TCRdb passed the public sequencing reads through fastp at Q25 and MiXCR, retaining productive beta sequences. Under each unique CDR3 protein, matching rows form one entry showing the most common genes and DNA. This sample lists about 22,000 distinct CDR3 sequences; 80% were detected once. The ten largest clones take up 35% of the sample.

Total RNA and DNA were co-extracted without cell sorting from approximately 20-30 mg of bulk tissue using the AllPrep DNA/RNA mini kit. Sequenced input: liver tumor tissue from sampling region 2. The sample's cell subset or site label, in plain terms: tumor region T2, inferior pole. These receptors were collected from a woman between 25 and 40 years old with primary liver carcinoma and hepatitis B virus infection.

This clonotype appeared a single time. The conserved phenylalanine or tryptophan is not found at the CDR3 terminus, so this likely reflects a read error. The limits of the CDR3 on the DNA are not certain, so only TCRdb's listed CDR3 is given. The chain's CDR3 is CSVLGGLNTEASI. This rearrangement joins TRBV29-1 to TRBJ1-1; the table's D gene call, TRBD1, was not cross checked with the DNA. Germline-derived CDR1 and CDR2 are SQVTM and ANQGSEA. Both ends counted, the CDR3 spans 13 residues.

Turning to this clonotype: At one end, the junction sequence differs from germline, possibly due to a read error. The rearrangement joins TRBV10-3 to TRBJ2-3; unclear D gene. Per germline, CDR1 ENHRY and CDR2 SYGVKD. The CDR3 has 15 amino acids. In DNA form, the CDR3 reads TGTGCCGTCAGTGAACCCGGGTCACGGGCCGATACGCAGTATTTT. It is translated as CAVSEPGSRADTQYF.

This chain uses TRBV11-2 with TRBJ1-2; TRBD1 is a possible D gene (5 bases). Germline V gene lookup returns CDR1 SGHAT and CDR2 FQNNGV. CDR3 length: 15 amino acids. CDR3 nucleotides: TGTGTCATCGGCCTAGATGGGATGGCAGGGAGAGGCTACACCTTC. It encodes CVIGLDGMAGRGYTF.

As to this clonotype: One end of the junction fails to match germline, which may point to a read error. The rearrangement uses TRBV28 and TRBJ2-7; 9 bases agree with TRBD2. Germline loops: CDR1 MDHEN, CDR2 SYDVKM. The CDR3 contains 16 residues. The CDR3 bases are TGTGTCAGCGGTTTTTTGGGATTAGCGGGAGCTGGCGAGCAGTACTTC. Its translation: CVSGFLGLAGAGEQYF.

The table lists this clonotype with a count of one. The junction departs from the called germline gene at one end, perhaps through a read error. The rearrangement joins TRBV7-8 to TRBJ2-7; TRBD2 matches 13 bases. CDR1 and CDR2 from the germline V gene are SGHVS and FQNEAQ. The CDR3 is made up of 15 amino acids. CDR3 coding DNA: TGTGCCAGCAGTGGGACTAGCGGGGCCAACTACGAGCAATACTTC. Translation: CASSGTSGANYEQYF.

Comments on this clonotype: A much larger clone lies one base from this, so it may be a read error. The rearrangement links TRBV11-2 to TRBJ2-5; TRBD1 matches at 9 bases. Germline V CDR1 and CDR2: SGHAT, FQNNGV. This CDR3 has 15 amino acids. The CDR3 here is CACSSRTGAAETQYF. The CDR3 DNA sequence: TGTGCCTGCAGCTCTCGGACAGGGGCCGCCGAGACCCAGTACTTC.

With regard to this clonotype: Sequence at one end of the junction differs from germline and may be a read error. This CDR3 reads CASSQEHLGQGEPRKQYF. The DNA for the CDR3 is TGTGCCAGTAGCCAGGAGCACCTAGGACAGGGGGAACCGCGCAAGCAGTACTTC. V usage is TRBV4-2 and J usage is TRBJ2-7; 10 bases match TRBD1. Per germline, CDR1 LGHNA and CDR2 YNFKEQ. The CDR3 extends over 18 amino acids.

The CDR3 sequence is CAWGSGQETQYF. The CDR3 DNA follows: TGTGCCTGGGGCTCGGGACAGGAGACCCAGTACTTC. The rearrangement joins TRBV30 to TRBJ2-5; TRBD1 agrees at 7 bases. The CDR3 length is 12 residues. Trimming removed 5 bases from V and 5 bases from J; junction bases left unmatched: 5. In germline, CDR1 is GTSNPN, CDR2 SVGIG (reference sequence).

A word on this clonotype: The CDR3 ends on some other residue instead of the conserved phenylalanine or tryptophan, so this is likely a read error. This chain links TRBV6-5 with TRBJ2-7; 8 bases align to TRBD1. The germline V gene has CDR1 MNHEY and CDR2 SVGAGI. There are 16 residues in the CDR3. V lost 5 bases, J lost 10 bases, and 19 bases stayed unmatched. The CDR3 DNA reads TGTGCCAGCAGTATAACCACAGGGGGACCACTTAGGGAACAGTACCTC. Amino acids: CASSITTGGPLREQYL.

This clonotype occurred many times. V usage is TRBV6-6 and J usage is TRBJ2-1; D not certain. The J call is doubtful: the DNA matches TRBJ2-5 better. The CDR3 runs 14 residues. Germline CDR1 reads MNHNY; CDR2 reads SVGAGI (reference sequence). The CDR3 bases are TGTGCCAGCAGCAGCCGGAAACTTCAAGAGACCCAGTACTTC. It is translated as CASSSRKLQETQYF.

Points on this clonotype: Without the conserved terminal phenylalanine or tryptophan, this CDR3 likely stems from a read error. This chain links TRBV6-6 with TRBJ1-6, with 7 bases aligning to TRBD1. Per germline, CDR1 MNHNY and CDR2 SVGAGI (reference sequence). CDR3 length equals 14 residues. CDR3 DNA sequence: TGTGTCAGCAGTTATACAGGGGTGGATTCACCCCTCCACTCT. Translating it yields CVSSYTGVDSPLHS.

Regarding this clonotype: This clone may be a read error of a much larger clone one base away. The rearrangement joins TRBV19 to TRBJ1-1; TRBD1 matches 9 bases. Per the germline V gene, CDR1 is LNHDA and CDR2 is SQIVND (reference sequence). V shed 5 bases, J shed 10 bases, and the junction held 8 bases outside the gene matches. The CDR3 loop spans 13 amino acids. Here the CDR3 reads CASSVDRGMGAFF. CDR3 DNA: TGTGCCAGTAGTGTCGACAGGGGGATGGGAGCTTTCTTT. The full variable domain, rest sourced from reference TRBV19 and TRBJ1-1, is DGGITQSPKYLFRKEGQNVTLSCEQNLNHDAMYWYRQDPGQGLRLIYYSQIVNDFQKGDIAEGYSVSREKKESFPLTVTSAQKNPTAFYLCASSVDRGMGAFFGQGTRLTVV.

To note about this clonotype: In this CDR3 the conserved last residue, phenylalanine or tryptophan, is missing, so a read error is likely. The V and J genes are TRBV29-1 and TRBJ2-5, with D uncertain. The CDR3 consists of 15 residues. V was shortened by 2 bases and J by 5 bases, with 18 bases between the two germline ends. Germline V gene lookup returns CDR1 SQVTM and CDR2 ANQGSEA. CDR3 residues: CSVETGREMRETQYY. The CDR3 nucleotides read TGCAGCGTTGAAACCGGAAGGGAAATGAGGGAGACCCAGTACTAC.

The CDR3 loop is CAVSSPSSVLAGGSPNEQFF. CDR3 nucleotides: TGTGCCGTCAGTTCTCCCTCTTCGGTTTTAGCGGGAGGCAGCCCTAATGAGCAGTTCTTC. This chain uses TRBV28 with TRBJ2-1; 10 positions match TRBD2. J lost 7 bases, V lost 11 bases, and 29 bases had no gene match. Germline V gene lookup returns CDR1 MDHEN and CDR2 SYDVKM. CDR3 length equals 20 residues.

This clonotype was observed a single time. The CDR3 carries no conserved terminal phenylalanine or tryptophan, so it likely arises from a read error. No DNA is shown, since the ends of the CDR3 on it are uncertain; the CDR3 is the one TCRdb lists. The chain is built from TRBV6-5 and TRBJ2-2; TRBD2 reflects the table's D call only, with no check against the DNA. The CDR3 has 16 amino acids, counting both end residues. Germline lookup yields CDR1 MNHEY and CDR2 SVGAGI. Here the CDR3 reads CASSYGLTPNTGELFS.

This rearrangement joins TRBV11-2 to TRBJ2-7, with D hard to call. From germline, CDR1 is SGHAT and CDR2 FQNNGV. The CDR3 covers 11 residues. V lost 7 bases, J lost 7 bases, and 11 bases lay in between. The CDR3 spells CASNPAIEQYF. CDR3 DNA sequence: TGTGCCAGCAATCCTGCCATTGAGCAGTACTTC.

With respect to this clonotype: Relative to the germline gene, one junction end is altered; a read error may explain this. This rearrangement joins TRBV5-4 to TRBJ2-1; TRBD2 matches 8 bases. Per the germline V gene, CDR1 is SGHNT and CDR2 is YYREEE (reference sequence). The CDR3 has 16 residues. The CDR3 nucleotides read TGTGCCAACAGTTCGACTAGCGCAAGCTCCCACAATGAGCAGTTCTTC. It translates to CANSSTSASSHNEQFF.

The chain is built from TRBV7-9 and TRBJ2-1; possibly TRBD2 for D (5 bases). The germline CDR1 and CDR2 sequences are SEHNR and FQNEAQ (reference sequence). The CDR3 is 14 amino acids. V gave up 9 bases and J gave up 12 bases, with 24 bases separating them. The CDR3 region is CASSPSAAAGGQFF. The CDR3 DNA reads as TGTGCCAGTAGCCCGAGCGCGGCGGCGGGTGGGCAGTTCTTC.

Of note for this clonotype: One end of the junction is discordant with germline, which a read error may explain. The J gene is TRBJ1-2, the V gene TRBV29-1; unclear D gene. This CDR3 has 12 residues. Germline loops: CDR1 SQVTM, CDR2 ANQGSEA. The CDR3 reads CIVVHWGDGYTF. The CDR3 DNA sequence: TGTATCGTTGTCCATTGGGGTGACGGCTACACCTTC.